The 5 T cell receptor beta chains in this list originate from one sample, sequenced in a study of blood T cells in healthy people across ages. Next came a second PCR, run for about 7 to 12 cycles, which used a sample-barcoded 5' primer along with a J-beta primer mix. One entry per CDR3 protein results from TCRdb running MiXCR on the 5' RACE reads. This sample has under 2 million distinct CDR3 sequences, with about 35% found just once. Sequenced sample: blood. The receptors stem from a woman in her 30s in good health.

The rearrangement links TRBV5-1 to TRBJ1-1; D is possibly TRBD1 (5 bases). The CDR3 consists of 13 residues. Trimming pared 0 bases from V and 7 bases from J, leaving 10 bases between. Germline V gene data show CDR1 as SGHRS and CDR2 as YFSETQ. Here the CDR3 reads CASSLGVGVEAFF. The CDR3, as DNA: TGCGCCAGCAGCTTGGGTGTGGGGGTTGAAGCTTTCTTT.

The chain couples TRBV28 to TRBJ2-4, with 12 bases that match TRBD2. This CDR3 contains 17 residues. CDR1 and CDR2 from the germline V gene are MDHEN and SYDVKM. Losses at the gene ends were 8 bases for V and 3 bases for J; bases not matched to a gene: 11. For the CDR3, the DNA is TGTGCCAGCCAGGGGACTAGCGGGCGGGGGTTCAAAAACATTCAGTACTTC. It yields the protein CASQGTSGRGFKNIQYF.

CDR3 protein: CAWSPALSGANVLTF. Here the CDR3 DNA reads TGTGCCTGGAGTCCGGCGTTATCTGGGGCCAACGTCCTGACTTTC. V gene TRBV30 combines with J gene TRBJ2-6; D remains unclear. The length of the CDR3 is 15 residues. The V end was cut by 2 bases, the J end by 1 base, with 9 bases between. Germline V gene data show CDR1 as GTSNPN and CDR2 as SVGIG (reference sequence). The variable domain in full, with the rest retrieved from reference TRBV30 and TRBJ2-6, is SQTIHQWPATLVQPVGSPLSLECTVEGTSNPNLYWYRQAAGRGLQLLFYSVGIGQISSEVPQNLSASRPQDRQFILSSKKLLLSDSGFYLCAWSPALSGANVLTFGAGSRLTVL.

Of note for this clonotype: One end of the junction fails to match germline, which may point to a read error. The genes are TRBV7-9 and TRBJ1-5; no definite D call. Germline values: CDR1 SEHNR, CDR2 FQNEAQ (reference sequence). The CDR3 runs 14 residues. In DNA, the CDR3 is TGTGTCAGCAGCTTAGACCTGGGTAATCAGCCCCAGCATTTT. It translates to CVSSLDLGNQPQHF.

The CDR3 reads CASRNLKTHYTDTQYF. The CDR3 DNA reads TGTGCCAGCAGGAACCTCAAGACCCATTACACAGATACGCAGTATTTT. The rearrangement uses TRBV6-5 and TRBJ2-3; D is uncertain. Germline CDR1 MNHEY, CDR2 SVGAGI. The CDR3 is 16 amino acids. Trimming pared 6 bases from V and 2 bases from J, leaving 18 bases between.